This T cell receptor beta chain was recovered during a study of T cell repertoires in cytomegalovirus infection. TCRdb independently ran MiXCR on the reads; one entry per CDR3 protein. The sample holds about 830,000 distinct CDR3 sequences, over 25% seen once. CDR1 is MNHEY, CDR2 SMNVEV, per germline (reference sequence). Deletions cut 3 bases from V and 4 bases from J, with 10 bases between. The CDR3 sequence is 14 residues long. This clonotype has just a few counts. The antigen remains undetermined. The sequences come from cultured CD8+ T cells from PBMCs, collected from culture after CMV antigen stimulation. The chain has TRBV27 and TRBJ2-1; tentative D call: TRBD2 (5 bases). This TCR derives from a human donor in good health (CMV status not recorded). Some clones in this sample may be carry-over from other donors' samples. CDR3 in DNA: TGTGCCAGCAGTTTGGTCGAGGGATACAATGAGCAGTTCTTC. It translates to CASSLVEGYNEQFF.